This paragraph covers one TCR beta chain sequence. These data are taken from a study of T cell responses to AZD1222 COVID-19 vaccine. Some clones are missing from TCRdb's copy, which holds only in-frame ones; the method was immunoSEQ multiplex PCR. The sample comprises about 150,000 clones, roughly 90% of which are singletons, and about 1.5% rests with the top ten. Germline V CDR1 and CDR2: KGHDR, SFDVKD. V gave up 0 bases and J gave up 8 bases, with 16 bases separating them. This CDR3 region has 16 residues. The TCR originated in an adult in good health. The rearrangement joins TRBV24-1 to TRBJ2-1; D perhaps matches TRBD2 (6 bases). The sample was peripheral blood, taken on day 0 of AZD1222 vaccination. The CDR3 DNA reads as TGTGCCACCAGTGATTTGGGGGGGAACAATCGCTATGAGCAGTTCTTC. This encodes CATSDLGGNNRYEQFF.